The 24 T cell receptor beta chains reported below all come from one sample, sequenced in a study of beta chain features in type 1 diabetes. The whole isolated RNA underwent reverse transcription, so sequencing captured expressed TCRB transcripts. The repertoire was sequenced with immunoSEQ multiplex PCR; TCRdb's copy has only in-frame clones and lacks some. The data show approximately 250,000 clones, over 12% seen once. The sequencing input was naive CD4+ T cells from blood. These receptors came from a woman in her thirties or forties in good health.

The J gene is TRBJ2-1, the V gene TRBV2; 11 nucleotides line up with TRBD1. In germline, CDR1 is SNHLY, CDR2 FYNNEI. V trimming: 7 bases; J trimming: 5 bases; junction bases outside the gene matches: 7. The CDR3 consists of 15 residues. CDR3 bases: TGTGCCAGCACCCGGGACAGGGGGGTACACAATGAGCAGTTCTTC. This translates into CASTRDRGVHNEQFF.

Concerning this clone: This same CDR3 is encoded by further DNA sequences in the sample. The genes are TRBV5-5 and TRBJ2-2; possibly TRBD1 for D (5 bases). Trimming pared 0 bases from V and 6 bases from J, leaving 9 bases between. The CDR3 contains 14 residues. Germline assignment: CDR1 SGHKS and CDR2 YYEKEE (reference sequence). The CDR3 is CASSLARAPGELFF. The CDR3 DNA sequence: TGTGCCAGCAGCTTGGCCAGGGCCCCCGGGGAGCTGTTTTTT.

The V and J genes are TRBV7-9 and TRBJ1-1; D remains ambiguous. The CDR3 is 15 amino acids. V lost 1 base and J 2 bases, leaving 11 bases between the germline ends. The germline gives CDR1 SEHNR, CDR2 FQNEAQ (reference sequence). The CDR3 DNA reads TGTGCCAGCAGCTTAGTCGTCGGGGTAAACACTGAAGCTTTCTTT. Its protein is CASSLVVGVNTEAFF.

In its sample, this clone was seen a few times. The chain links TRBV19 to TRBJ1-1, with 11 positions matching TRBD1. Germline V gene sequence: CDR1 LNHDA, CDR2 SQIVND (reference sequence). There are 14 residues in the CDR3. V lost 3 bases to trimming and J lost 6 bases; unmatched junction nucleotides: 3. The CDR3 loop is CASSIPGQGAEAFF. DNA for the CDR3: TGTGCCAGTAGTATCCCGGGACAGGGGGCTGAAGCTTTCTTT. The full variable domain, completed using reference TRBV19 and TRBJ1-1, is DGGITQSPKYLFRKEGQNVTLSCEQNLNHDAMYWYRQDPGQGLRLIYYSQIVNDFQKGDIAEGYSVSREKKESFPLTVTSAQKNPTAFYLCASSIPGQGAEAFFGQGTRLTVV.

The genes are TRBV18 and TRBJ2-1, with a weak D call TRBD2 (6 bases). Germline V gene lookup returns CDR1 KGHSH and CDR2 LQKENI. The CDR3 covers 16 residues. V dropped 3 bases and J dropped 5 bases, with 17 bases sitting between them. CDR3 DNA sequence: TGTGCCAGCTCACCCCCGCGGGGTAGAGTCGACAATGAGCAGTTCTTC. This sequence encodes CASSPPRGRVDNEQFF.

This clone was detected ten times or more. This sequence joins TRBV4-3 and TRBJ2-1; 8 bases align to TRBD2. The V gene end was trimmed by 1 base and the J gene end by 6 bases; junction bases not matched to a gene: 5. The CDR3 length is 15 residues. CDR1 is LGHNA, CDR2 YSLEER, per germline. Here the CDR3 DNA reads TGCGCCAGCAGCCAAGTCGGTAGCGGGGCCAATGAGCAGTTCTTC. Its protein product is CASSQVGSGANEQFF.

This clone has more than one count but fewer than ten. V usage is TRBV11-2 and J usage is TRBJ2-1; tentative D call: TRBD1 (7 bases). V was pared by 4 bases and J by 7 bases, with 29 bases between. The germline CDR1 and CDR2 sequences are SGHAT and FQNNGV. The CDR3 length is 19 residues. The CDR3 spells CASSSSRGPRDGGRNEQFF. For the CDR3, the DNA is TGTGCCAGCAGCTCCTCGAGGGGGCCCAGGGATGGGGGGAGAAATGAGCAGTTCTTC.

This clone was detected once. V and J are TRBV9 and TRBJ2-1; D is possibly TRBD2 (6 bases). Trimming removed 0 bases from V and 7 bases from J, with 14 bases in between. The CDR3 is 15 residues long. The V gene's germline CDR1 is SGDLS and CDR2 YYNGEE. This CDR3 reads CASSVAWVSGNEQFF. For the CDR3, the DNA is TGTGCCAGCAGCGTAGCTTGGGTCAGCGGGAATGAGCAGTTCTTC.

This clone has more than one count but fewer than ten. The chain combines TRBV7-2 with TRBJ2-5; 12 positions agree with TRBD1. CDR1 and CDR2 (germline): SGHTA, FQGNSA. V shed 5 bases, J shed 5 bases, and the junction held 15 bases outside the gene matches. The CDR3 has 18 residues. In DNA form, the CDR3 reads TGTGCCAGCAGCCGAGCCGGGACAGGGGGCAGGTGGGGCGAGACCCAGTACTTC. This translates into CASSRAGTGGRWGETQYF.

The CDR3 nucleotides read TGTGCCACCCTGGGGACTAGCACAGATACGCAGTATTTT. Its protein product is CATLGTSTDTQYF. V usage is TRBV2 and J usage is TRBJ2-3; perhaps TRBD2 as D (6 bases). V was cut by 10 bases and J by 0 bases, with 11 bases left in between. The CDR3 is 13 amino acids. Germline CDR1 SNHLY, CDR2 FYNNEI. Full variable domain (rest looked up from reference TRBV2 and TRBJ2-3): EPEVTQTPSHQVTQMGQEVILRCVPISNHLYFYWYRQILGQKVEFLVSFYNNEISEKSEIFDDQFSVERPDGSNFTLKIRSTKLEDSAMYFCATLGTSTDTQYFGPGTRLTVL.

The sample holds a few counts of this clone. The chain is built from TRBV11-2 and TRBJ2-3, with a possible D match to TRBD2 (5 bases). Trimming left V 6 bases short and J 3 bases short, with 13 bases between. CDR3 length: 14 amino acids. Germline V gene sequence: CDR1 SGHAT, CDR2 FQNNGV. The CDR3 reads CASRRISGTDTQYF. CDR3 sequence (DNA): TGTGCCAGCAGGCGGATCTCGGGGACAGATACGCAGTATTTT.

There are a few counts of this clone. The sample has other DNA sequences that encode this CDR3 too. This sequence joins TRBV29-1 and TRBJ1-5, with unresolved D. The CDR3 totals 13 residues. V lost 4 bases and J lost 3, with 10 bases in between. CDR1 is SQVTM and CDR2 is ANQGSEA in the germline V gene. Here the CDR3 reads CSVGSGTNQPQHF. The CDR3 coding sequence is TGCAGCGTTGGCTCTGGCACCAATCAGCCCCAGCATTTT.

This clone has just a few counts. The chain uses TRBV7-6 and TRBJ1-2; D unclear. This CDR3 contains 12 residues. V was shortened by 3 bases and J by 7 bases, with 9 bases between the two germline ends. Germline assignment: CDR1 SGHVS and CDR2 FNYEAQ. The CDR3 nucleotides are TGTGCCAGCAGCTTCCCGGGGAGTGGCTACACCTTC. It translates to CASSFPGSGYTF. Full variable domain (remainder filled in from reference TRBV7-6 and TRBJ1-2): GAGVSQSPRYKVTKRGQDVALRCDPISGHVSLYWYRQALGQGPEFLTYFNYEAQQDKSGLPNDRFSAERPEGSISTLTIQRTEQRDSAMYRCASSFPGSGYTFGSGTRLTVV.

This clone was counted only a few times. The J gene is TRBJ2-1, the V gene TRBV29-1, with D perhaps TRBD1 (6 bases). The CDR3 is 13 amino acids. CDR1 SQVTM and CDR2 ANQGSEA come from the germline V gene. Trimming stripped 5 bases from V and 7 bases from J, with 15 bases between. The CDR3 reads CSVIVQGGNEQFF. The CDR3 DNA is TGCAGCGTTATTGTACAGGGTGGTAATGAGCAGTTCTTC.

The J gene is TRBJ1-5, the V gene TRBV9; TRBD1 matches 10 bases. Trimming at V came to 3 bases and at J to 0 bases, leaving 3 bases not matched to a gene. The CDR3 is 16 amino acids. Germline CDR1 reads SGDLS; CDR2 reads YYNGEE. The CDR3 nucleotides read TGTGCCAGCAGCGCCGGACAGGGGGATAGCAATCAGCCCCAGCATTTT. Amino acids: CASSAGQGDSNQPQHF.

The chain uses TRBV2 and TRBJ2-3; 7 bases match TRBD2. The CDR3 runs 13 residues. Germline CDR1 and CDR2: SNHLY and FYNNEI. J was trimmed by 6 bases and V by 6 bases; bases with no gene match: 6. CDR3 nucleotides: TGTGCCAGCAGCCGTGACGGGGGGGATACGCAGTATTTT. Residues: CASSRDGGDTQYF.

This clone was counted a few times. The chain is built from TRBV6-1 and TRBJ1-1, with a weak D call TRBD1 (5 bases). CDR3 length: 14 amino acids. V lost 4 bases to trimming and J lost 4 bases, with 13 bases between them. Germline-derived CDR1 and CDR2 are MNHNS and SASEGT. The CDR3 DNA is TGTGCCAGCAGTGCGCTCACGACAGTCACTGAAGCTTTCTTT. It is translated as CASSALTTVTEAFF.

The chain combines TRBV6-6 with TRBJ1-2, with D possibly being TRBD1 (6 bases). CDR3 size: 14 residues. Trimming left V 0 bases short and J 6 bases short, with 11 bases between. Germline CDR1 reads MNHNY; CDR2 reads SVGAGI (reference sequence). The CDR3 protein is CASSYSQGPDGYTF. The DNA for the CDR3 is TGTGCCAGCAGTTACTCCCAGGGGCCGGATGGCTACACCTTC.

This clone was recorded a few times. V usage is TRBV12-5 and J usage is TRBJ1-1, with 9 bases aligning to TRBD1. V lost 9 bases and J lost 5; bases outside the gene matches: 13. The germline V gene encodes CDR1 LGHNT and CDR2 FRNRAP. The CDR3 is 15 residues long. CDR3 amino acids: CASFKQGAEITEAFF. CDR3 bases: TGTGCTAGCTTCAAACAGGGGGCGGAAATTACTGAAGCTTTCTTT.

The sample holds a few counts of this clone. The gene calls are TRBV7-8 and TRBJ2-3, with D possibly being TRBD2 (5 bases). V was shortened by 5 bases and J by 1 base, with 19 bases between the two germline ends. Germline V gene data show CDR1 as SGHVS and CDR2 as FQNEAQ. The CDR3 has 17 amino acids. This chain's CDR3 is CASSPTSGLGGTDTQYF. The CDR3 nucleotides read TGTGCCAGCAGCCCCACCTCCGGACTGGGCGGCACAGATACGCAGTATTTT.

This clone has more than one count but fewer than ten. V usage is TRBV15 and J usage is TRBJ1-4; D remains ambiguous. Trimming removed 0 bases from V and 12 bases from J, with 14 bases in between. The CDR3 extends over 14 amino acids. Germline assignment: CDR1 LNHNV and CDR2 YYDKDF (reference sequence). In nucleotides, the CDR3 is TGTGCCACCAGCAGAGACAGTTCCGGGGAAGAACTGTTTTTT. Translation gives CATSRDSSGEELFF.

This rearrangement joins TRBV2 to TRBJ2-1, with D unresolved. This CDR3 contains 11 residues. Trimming took off 6 bases at V and 7 bases at J, with 7 bases between the two ends. Looked up from germline, CDR1 is SNHLY and CDR2 is FYNNEI. CDR3 sequence: CASSLGNEQFF. The CDR3 DNA sequence: TGTGCCAGCAGCCTCGGGAATGAGCAGTTCTTC.

This clone has just a few counts. The chain joins TRBV2 to TRBJ2-1; weak D call: TRBD2 (6 bases). The CDR3 totals 16 residues. Trimming shortened V by 0 bases and J by 3 bases, and 12 bases separated the two germline ends. Per the germline V gene, CDR1 is SNHLY and CDR2 is FYNNEI. The CDR3 coding sequence is TGTGCCAGCAGTGAAGCGGGGCTAGCGAACTACAATGAGCAGTTCTTC. Protein sequence: CASSEAGLANYNEQFF.

This clone appeared a few times. V is TRBV5-1 and J is TRBJ1-6, with 9 bases matching TRBD1. Looked up from germline, CDR1 is SGHRS and CDR2 is YFSETQ. CDR3 length: 13 residues. V gave up 0 bases and J gave up 13 bases; unmatched junction bases: 2. CDR3 amino acids: CASSLGDRDPLHF. The CDR3 nucleotides read TGCGCCAGCAGCTTGGGGGACAGGGACCCCCTCCACTTT.